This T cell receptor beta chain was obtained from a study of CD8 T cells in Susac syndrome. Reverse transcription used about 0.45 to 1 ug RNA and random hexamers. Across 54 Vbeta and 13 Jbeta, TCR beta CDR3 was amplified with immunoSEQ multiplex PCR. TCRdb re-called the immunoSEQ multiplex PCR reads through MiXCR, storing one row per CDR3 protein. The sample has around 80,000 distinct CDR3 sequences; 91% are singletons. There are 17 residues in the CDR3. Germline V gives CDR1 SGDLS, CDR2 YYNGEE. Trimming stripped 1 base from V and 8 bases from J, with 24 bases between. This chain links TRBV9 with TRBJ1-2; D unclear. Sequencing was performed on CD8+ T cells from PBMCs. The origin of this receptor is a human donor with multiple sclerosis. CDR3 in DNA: TGTGCCAGCAGCGTACCGGGAGGATTTGGAAAACCAGGAGGCTACACCTTC. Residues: CASSVPGGFGKPGGYTF. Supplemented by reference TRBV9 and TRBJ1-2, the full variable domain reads DSGVTQTPKHLITATGQRVTLRCSPRSGDLSVYWYQQSLDQGLQFLIQYYNGEERAKGNILERFSAQQFPDLHSELNLSSLELGDSALYFCASSVPGGFGKPGGYTFGSGTRLTVV.